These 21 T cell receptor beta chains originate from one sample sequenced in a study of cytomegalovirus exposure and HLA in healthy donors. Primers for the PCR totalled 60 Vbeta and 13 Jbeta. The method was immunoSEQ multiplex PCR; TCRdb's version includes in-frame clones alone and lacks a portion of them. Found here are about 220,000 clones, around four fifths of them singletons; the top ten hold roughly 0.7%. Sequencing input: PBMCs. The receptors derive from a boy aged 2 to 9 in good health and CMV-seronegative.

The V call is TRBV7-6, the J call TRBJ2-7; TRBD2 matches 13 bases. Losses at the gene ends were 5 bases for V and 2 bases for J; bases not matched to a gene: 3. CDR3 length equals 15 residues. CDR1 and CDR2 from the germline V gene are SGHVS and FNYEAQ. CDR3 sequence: CASSPGLAGPYEQYF. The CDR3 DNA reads TGTGCCAGCAGCCCGGGACTAGCGGGACCCTACGAGCAGTACTTC.

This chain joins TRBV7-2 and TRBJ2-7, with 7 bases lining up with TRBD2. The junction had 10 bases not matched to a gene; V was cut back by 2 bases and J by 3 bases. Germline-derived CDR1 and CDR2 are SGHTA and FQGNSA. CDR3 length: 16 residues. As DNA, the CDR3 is TGTGCCAGCAGCTTATCGGCTAGCGGAGGGGTCTACGAGCAGTACTTC. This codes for CASSLSASGGVYEQYF. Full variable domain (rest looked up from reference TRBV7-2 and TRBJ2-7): GAGVSQSPSNKVTEKGKDVELRCDPISGHTALYWYRQSLGQGLEFLIYFQGNSAPDKSGLPSDRFSAERTGGSVSTLTIQRTQQEDSAVYLCASSLSASGGVYEQYFGPGTRLTVT.

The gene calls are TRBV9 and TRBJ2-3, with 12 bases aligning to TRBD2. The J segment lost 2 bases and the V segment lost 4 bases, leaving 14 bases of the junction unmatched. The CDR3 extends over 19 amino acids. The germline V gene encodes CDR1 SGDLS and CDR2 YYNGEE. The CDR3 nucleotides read TGTGCCAGCAGCCAACCCCTTGCAACTAGCGGGGGGACCACAGATACGCAGTATTTT. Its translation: CASSQPLATSGGTTDTQYF.

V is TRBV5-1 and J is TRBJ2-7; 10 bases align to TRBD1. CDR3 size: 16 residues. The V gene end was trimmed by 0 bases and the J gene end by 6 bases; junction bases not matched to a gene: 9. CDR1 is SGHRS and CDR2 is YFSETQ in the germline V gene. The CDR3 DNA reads TGCGCCAGCAGCTTGGAAACCCGGGACAGGGGTTCCGAGCAGTACTTC. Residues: CASSLETRDRGSEQYF.

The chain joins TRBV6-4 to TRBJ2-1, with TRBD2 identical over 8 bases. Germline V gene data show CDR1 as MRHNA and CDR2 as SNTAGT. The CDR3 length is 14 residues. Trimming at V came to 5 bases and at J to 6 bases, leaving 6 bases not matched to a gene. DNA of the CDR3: TGTGCCAGCAGTTTGATAAGCGGGGGCAATGAGCAGTTCTTC. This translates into CASSLISGGNEQFF.

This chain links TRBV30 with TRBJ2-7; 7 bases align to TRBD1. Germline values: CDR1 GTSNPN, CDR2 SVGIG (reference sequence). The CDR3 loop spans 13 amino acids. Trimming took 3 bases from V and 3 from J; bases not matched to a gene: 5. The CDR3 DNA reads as TGTGCCTGGAGAGAAGGGGGCCTCTACGAGCAGTACTTC. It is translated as CAWREGGLYEQYF.

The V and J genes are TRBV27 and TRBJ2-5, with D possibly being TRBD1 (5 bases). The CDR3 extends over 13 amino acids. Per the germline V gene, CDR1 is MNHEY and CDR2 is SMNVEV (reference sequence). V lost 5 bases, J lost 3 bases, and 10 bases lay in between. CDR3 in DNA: TGTGCCAGCAGTAGCAGGGCTGAAGAGACCCAGTACTTC. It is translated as CASSSRAEETQYF.

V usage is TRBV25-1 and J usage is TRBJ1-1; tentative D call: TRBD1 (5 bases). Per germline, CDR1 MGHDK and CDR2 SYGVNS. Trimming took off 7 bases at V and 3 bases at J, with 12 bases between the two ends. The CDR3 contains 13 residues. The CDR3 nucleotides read TGTGCCAGCACAACAGGAAAAGACACTGAAGCTTTCTTT. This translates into CASTTGKDTEAFF.

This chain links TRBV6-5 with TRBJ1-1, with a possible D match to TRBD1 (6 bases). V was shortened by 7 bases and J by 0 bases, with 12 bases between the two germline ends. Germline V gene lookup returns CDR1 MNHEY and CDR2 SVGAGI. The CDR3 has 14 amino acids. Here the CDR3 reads CASTLRGLNTEAFF. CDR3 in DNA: TGTGCCAGCACCCTCAGGGGCCTGAACACTGAAGCTTTCTTT.

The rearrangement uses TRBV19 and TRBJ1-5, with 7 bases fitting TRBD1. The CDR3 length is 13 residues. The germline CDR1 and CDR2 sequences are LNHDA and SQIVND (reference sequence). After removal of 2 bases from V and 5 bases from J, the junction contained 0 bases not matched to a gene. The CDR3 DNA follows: TGTGCCAGTAGTATACAGGGGGATCAGCCCCAGCATTTT. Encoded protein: CASSIQGDQPQHF.

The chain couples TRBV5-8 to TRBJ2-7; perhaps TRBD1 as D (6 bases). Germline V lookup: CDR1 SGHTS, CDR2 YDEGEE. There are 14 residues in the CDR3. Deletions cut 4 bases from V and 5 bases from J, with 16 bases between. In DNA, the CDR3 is TGTGCCAGCAGCCACGGACAGACGGTCCACGAGCAGTACTTC. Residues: CASSHGQTVHEQYF.

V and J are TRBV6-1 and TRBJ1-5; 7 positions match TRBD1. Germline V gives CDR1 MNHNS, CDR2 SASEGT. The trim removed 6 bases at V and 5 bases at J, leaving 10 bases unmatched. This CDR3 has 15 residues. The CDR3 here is CASSPTGNWDQPQHF. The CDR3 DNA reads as TGTGCCAGCAGCCCGACAGGGAATTGGGATCAGCCCCAGCATTTT.

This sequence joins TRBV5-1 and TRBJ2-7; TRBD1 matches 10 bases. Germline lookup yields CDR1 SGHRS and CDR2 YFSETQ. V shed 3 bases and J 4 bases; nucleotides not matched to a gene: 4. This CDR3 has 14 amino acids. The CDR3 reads CASSWGGQGYEQYF. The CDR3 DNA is TGCGCCAGCAGCTGGGGGGGACAGGGGTACGAGCAGTACTTC.

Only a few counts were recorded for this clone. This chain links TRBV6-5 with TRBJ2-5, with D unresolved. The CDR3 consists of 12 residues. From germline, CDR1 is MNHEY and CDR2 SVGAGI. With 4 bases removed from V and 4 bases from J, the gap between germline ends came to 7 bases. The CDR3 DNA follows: TGTGCCAGCAGTTCCTTCCGAGAGACCCAGTACTTC. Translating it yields CASSSFRETQYF.

This chain's CDR3 is CASSAIPRFGGAATNEKLFF. CDR3 in DNA: TGTGCCAGCAGCGCTATCCCCCGGTTCGGCGGTGCAGCAACTAATGAAAAACTGTTTTTT. The chain couples TRBV7-8 to TRBJ1-4; D is undetermined. CDR1 and CDR2 (germline): SGHVS, FQNEAQ. This CDR3 region has 20 residues. Trimming pared 5 bases from V and 0 bases from J, leaving 25 bases between.

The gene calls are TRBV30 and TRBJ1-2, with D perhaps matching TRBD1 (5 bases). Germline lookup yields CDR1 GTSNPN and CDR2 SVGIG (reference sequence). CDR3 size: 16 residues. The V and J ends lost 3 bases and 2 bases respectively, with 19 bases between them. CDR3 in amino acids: CAWSALDWGGNYGYTF. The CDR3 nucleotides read TGTGCCTGGAGCGCCCTGGACTGGGGGGGAAACTATGGCTACACCTTC.

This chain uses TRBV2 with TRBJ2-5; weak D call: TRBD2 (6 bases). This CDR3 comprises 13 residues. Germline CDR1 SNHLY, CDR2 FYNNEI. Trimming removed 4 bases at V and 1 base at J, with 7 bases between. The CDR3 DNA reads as TGTGCCAGCAGTGTGGGACTCCAAGAGACCCAGTACTTC. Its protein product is CASSVGLQETQYF.

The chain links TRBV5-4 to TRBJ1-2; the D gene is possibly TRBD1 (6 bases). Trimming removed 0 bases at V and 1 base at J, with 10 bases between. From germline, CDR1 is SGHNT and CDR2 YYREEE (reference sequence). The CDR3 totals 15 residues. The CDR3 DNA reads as TGTGCCAGCAGCTTGGTGGGGGGGCGTAACTATGGCTACACCTTC. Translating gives CASSLVGGRNYGYTF.

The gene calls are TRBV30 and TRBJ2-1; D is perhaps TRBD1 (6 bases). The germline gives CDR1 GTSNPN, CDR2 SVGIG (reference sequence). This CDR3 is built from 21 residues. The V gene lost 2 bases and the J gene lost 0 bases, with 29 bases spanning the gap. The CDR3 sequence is CAWSSSPGHGGGPSSYNEQFF. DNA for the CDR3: TGTGCCTGGAGTTCGAGTCCGGGACACGGAGGCGGACCGAGCTCCTACAATGAGCAGTTCTTC.

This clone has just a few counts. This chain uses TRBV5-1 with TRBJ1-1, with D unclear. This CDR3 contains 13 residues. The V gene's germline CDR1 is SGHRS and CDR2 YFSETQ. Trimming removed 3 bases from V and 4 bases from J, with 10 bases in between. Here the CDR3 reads CASSSIEGTEAFF. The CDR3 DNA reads TGCGCCAGCAGCTCGATCGAGGGCACTGAAGCTTTCTTT.

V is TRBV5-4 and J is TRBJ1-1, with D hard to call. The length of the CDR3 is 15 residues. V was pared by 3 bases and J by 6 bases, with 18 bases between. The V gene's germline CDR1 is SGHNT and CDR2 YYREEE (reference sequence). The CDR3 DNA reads TGTGCCAGCAGCTCCCGGGAGGAAGGGAGGCCTGAAGCTTTCTTT. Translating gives CASSSREEGRPEAFF.